Sequencing of this T cell receptor (beta chain) was carried out in a study of blood T cell repertoires in COVID-19. Whole-study context: PBMCs, B-cell-depleted T cells, or T cells were the source of the cDNA or gDNA that made up the material.

As originally analysed: Cell counts per sample came from amplifying reference gene primers. Sequencing used immunoSEQ multiplex PCR; TCRdb keeps in-frame clones, though not all of them. V and J calls plus clone size are reproduced from that table; the DNA served to infer D and trimming. The profile shows some 170,000 clones, about 80% of them singletons. The sample taken for sequencing was peripheral blood. This clonotype was obtained from a woman in her forties or fifties with active or convalescent COVID-19.

CDR3 region: CASSLRGGYEQYF. The DNA for the CDR3 is TGTGCCAGCAGTTTACGCGGAGGGTACGAGCAGTACTTC. This chain links TRBV12-3 or TRBV12-4 with TRBJ2-7; perhaps TRBD2 as D (6 bases). The CDR3 loop spans 13 amino acids. V was trimmed by 2 bases and J by 4 bases, leaving 9 bases between them.